This T cell receptor beta chain stems from a study of blood T cells in healthy people across ages. Findings and caveats of the study: Researchers said unsorted PBMCs prevented a conclusive naive versus antigen-experienced comparison. Getting older went along with TCR beta diversity per million T cells dropping roughly linearly.

This clonotype has only a few counts. Its antigen is unknown. Germline loops: CDR1 SEHNR, CDR2 FQNEAQ (reference sequence). There are 14 residues in the CDR3. The V end lost 8 bases, the J end lost 3 bases, and 15 bases lay between the germline ends. Primers used in a second PCR of roughly 7 to 12 cycles were a sample-barcoded 5' primer and a J-beta primer mix. TCRdb fed the 5' RACE reads into MiXCR, producing one record per CDR3 protein. In the table there are approximately 800,000 distinct CDR3 sequences, about 55% of which are singletons. This receptor was taken from an elderly man in good health. The specimen was blood. The rearrangement joins TRBV7-9 to TRBJ2-3; D remains unclear. The CDR3 coding sequence is TGTGCCAGCGGTCCTCCTGTGGGTACAGATACGCAGTATTTT. Translated, it gives CASGPPVGTDTQYF.